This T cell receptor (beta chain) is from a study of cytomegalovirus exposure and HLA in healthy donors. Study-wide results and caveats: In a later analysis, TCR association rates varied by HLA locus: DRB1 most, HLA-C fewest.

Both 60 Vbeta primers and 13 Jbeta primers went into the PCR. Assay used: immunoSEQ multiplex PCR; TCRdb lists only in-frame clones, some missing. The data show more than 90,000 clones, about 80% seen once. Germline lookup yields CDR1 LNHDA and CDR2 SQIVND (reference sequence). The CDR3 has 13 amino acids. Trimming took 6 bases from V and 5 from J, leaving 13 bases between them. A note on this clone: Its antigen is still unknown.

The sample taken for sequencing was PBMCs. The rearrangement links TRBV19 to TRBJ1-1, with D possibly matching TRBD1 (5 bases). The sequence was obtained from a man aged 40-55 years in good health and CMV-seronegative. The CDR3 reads CASSSREGTEAFF. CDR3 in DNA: TGTGCCAGTAGCTCGAGGGAGGGGACTGAAGCTTTCTTT.